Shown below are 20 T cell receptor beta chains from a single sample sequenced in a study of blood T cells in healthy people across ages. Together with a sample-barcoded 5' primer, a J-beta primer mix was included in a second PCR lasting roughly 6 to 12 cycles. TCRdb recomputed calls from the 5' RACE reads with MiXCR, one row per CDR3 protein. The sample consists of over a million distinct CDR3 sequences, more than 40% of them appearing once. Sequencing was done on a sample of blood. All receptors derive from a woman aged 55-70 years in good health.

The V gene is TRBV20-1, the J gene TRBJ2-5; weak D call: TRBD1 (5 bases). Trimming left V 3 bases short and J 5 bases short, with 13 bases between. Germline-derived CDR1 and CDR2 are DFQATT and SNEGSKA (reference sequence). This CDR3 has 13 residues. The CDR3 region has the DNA TGCAGTGCTAGGGACACGGCTCGTGAGACCCAGTACTTC. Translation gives CSARDTARETQYF.

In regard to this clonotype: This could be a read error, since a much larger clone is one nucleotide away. The CDR3 here is CASSLAAGNTGTQYF. The CDR3 nucleotides are TGTGCCAGCAGCTTAGCAGCGGGAAATACAGGTACGCAGTATTTT. The J gene is TRBJ2-3, the V gene TRBV7-2; 7 nucleotides agree with TRBD2. The CDR3 is 15 residues long. Germline lookup yields CDR1 SGHTA and CDR2 FQGNSA.

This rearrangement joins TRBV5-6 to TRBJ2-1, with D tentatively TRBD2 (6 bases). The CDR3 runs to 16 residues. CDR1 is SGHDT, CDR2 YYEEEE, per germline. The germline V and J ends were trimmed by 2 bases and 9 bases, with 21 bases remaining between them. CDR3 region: CASSFGRDSREGEQFF. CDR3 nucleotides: TGTGCCAGCAGCTTTGGGCGGGACTCCCGTGAAGGTGAGCAGTTCTTC.

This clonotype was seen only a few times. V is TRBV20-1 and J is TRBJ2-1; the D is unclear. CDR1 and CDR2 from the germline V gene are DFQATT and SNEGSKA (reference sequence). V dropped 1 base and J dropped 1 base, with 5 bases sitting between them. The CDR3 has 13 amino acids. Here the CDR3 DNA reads TGCAGTGCTAGAGGGAAGTCCTACAATGAGCAGTTCTTC. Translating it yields CSARGKSYNEQFF.

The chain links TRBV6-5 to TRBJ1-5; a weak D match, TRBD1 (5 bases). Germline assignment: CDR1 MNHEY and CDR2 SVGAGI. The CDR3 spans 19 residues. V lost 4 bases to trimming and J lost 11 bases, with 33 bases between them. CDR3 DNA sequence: TGTGCCAGCAGTTCCTCCGACGACGGGGCCGCCTTTGGGCAAGAGACCCAGCATTTT. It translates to CASSSSDDGAAFGQETQHF.

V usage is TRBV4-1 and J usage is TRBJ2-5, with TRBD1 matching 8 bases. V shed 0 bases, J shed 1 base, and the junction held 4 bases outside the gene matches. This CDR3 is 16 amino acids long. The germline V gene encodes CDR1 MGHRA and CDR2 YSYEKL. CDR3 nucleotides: TGCGCCAGCAGCCAAGAAAGACAGGGGTCCCAAGAGACCCAGTACTTC. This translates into CASSQERQGSQETQYF.

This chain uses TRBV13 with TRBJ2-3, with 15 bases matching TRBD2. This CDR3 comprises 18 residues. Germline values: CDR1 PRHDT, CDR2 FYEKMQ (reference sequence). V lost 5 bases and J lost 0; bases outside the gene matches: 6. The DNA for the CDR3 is TGTGCCAGCAGCCTTGGACTAGCGGGAGGGTTGAGCACAGATACGCAGTATTTT. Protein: CASSLGLAGGLSTDTQYF.

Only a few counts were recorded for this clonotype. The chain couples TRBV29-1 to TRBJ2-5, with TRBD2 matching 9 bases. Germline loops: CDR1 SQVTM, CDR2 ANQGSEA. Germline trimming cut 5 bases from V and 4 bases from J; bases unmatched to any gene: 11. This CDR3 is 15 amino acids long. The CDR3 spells CSVPPSGRKGETQYF. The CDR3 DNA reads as TGCAGCGTTCCCCCCAGCGGGAGGAAGGGAGAGACCCAGTACTTC. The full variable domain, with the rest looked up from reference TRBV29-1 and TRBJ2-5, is SAVISQKPSRDICQRGTSLTIQCQVDSQVTMMFWYRQQPGQSLTLIATANQGSEATYESGFVIDKFPISRPNLTFSTLTVSNMSPEDSSIYLCSVPPSGRKGETQYFGPGTRLLVL.

The CDR3 loop is CASSFGTGEGTGELFF. In DNA, the CDR3 is TGTGCCAGCAGTTTTGGAACGGGAGAGGGGACCGGGGAGCTGTTTTTT. The rearrangement links TRBV12-3 or TRBV12-4 to TRBJ2-2, with D possibly TRBD2 on 6 matching bases. V was clipped by 3 bases and J by 5 bases, with 16 bases between them. The CDR3 has 16 residues.

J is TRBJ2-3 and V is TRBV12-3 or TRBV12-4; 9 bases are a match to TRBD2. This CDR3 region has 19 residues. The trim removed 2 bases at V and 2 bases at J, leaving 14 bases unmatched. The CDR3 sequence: CASSLIGLAGRAPTDTQYF. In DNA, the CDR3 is TGTGCCAGCAGTTTAATCGGTCTAGCGGGACGCGCCCCCACAGATACGCAGTATTTT.

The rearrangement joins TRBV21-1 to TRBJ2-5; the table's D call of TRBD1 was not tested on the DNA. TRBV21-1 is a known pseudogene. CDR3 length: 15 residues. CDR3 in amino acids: CASSKGSGQGGLQYF. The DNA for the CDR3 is TGTGCCAGCAGCAAGGGGTCTGGACAGGGGGGTTTGCAGTACTTC.

The DNA of the CDR3 is TGTGCCAGCAGCCAAGACGTGACAGGGGGAATCGGGGAGCTGTTTTTT. Amino acid sequence: CASSQDVTGGIGELFF. The V and J genes are TRBV3-1 and TRBJ2-2; TRBD1 matches at 9 bases. With V trimmed by 0 bases and J by 7 bases, 6 bases remained unmatched. CDR3 size: 16 residues. Per germline, CDR1 LGHDT and CDR2 YNNKEL (reference sequence).

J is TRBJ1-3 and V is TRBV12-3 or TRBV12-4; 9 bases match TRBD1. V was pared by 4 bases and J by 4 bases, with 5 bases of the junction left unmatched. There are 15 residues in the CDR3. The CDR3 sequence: CASSSGTGLGNTIYF. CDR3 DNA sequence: TGTGCCAGCAGTTCGGGGACAGGGCTAGGAAACACCATATATTTT.

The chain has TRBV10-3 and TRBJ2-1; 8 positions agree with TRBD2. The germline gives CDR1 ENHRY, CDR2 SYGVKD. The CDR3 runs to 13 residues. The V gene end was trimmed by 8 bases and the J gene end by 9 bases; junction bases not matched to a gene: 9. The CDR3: CAILTGGTGEQFF. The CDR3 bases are TGTGCCATCCTAACGGGAGGGACGGGTGAGCAGTTCTTC.

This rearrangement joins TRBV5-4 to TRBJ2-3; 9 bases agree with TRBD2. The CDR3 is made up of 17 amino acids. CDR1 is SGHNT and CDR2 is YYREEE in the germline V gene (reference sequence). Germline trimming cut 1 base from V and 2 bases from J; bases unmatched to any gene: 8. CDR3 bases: TGTGCCAGCAGCTTGCCCCCGGGACTAGCCGACACAGATACGCAGTATTTT. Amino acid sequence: CASSLPPGLADTDTQYF.

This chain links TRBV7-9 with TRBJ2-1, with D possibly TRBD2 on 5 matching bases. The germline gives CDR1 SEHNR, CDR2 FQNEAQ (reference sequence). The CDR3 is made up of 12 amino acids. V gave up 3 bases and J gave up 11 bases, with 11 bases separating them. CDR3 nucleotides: TGTGCCAGCAGCTTTGGTGGGAGCCAGCAGTTCTTC. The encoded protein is CASSFGGSQQFF.

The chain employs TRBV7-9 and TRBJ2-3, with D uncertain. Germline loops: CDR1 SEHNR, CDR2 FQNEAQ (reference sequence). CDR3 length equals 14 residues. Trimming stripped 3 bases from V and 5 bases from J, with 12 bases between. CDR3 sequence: CASSLDVARDTQYF. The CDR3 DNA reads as TGTGCCAGCAGCTTGGACGTAGCTAGAGATACGCAGTATTTT.

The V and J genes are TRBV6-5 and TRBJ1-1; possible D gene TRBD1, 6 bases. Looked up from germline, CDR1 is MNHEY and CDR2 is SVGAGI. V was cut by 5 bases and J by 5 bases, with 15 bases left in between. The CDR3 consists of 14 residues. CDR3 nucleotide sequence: TGTGCCAGCAGTAATGCAGGGGTTGGAACTGAAGCTTTCTTT. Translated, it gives CASSNAGVGTEAFF.

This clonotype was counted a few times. CDR3 loop: CASSYAGLAGGETQYF. CDR3 nucleotides: TGTGCCAGCAGCTATGCTGGACTAGCGGGAGGGGAGACCCAGTACTTC. The chain carries TRBV4-2 and TRBJ2-5, with 15 bases that match TRBD2. Looked up from germline, CDR1 is LGHNA and CDR2 is YNFKEQ. This CDR3 is built from 16 residues. Trimming cost V 5 bases and J 5 bases; bases outside gene matches: 6.

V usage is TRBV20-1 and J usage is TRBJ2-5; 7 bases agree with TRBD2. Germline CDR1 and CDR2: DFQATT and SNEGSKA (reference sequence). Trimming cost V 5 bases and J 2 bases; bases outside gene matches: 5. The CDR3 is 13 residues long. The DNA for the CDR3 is TGCAGTGCTGAAAGAGCGGGGCAAGAGACCCAGTACTTC. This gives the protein CSAERAGQETQYF.